The rows below give T cell receptor beta chains drawn from one sample of a study of T cell clones after liver transplantation. Clones were read by immunoSEQ multiplex PCR, and TCRdb kept only the in-frame ones, dropping some. Of over 15,000 clones listed, around 84% are singletons. The material was CD8+ T cells from blood, obtained roughly 48 months after liver transplant. The origin of the receptors is a human patient who received a liver transplant. Among the T cells, some may be from the graft donor. The CDR3 runs from the conserved cysteine through the conserved F or W. Each record gives: V gene, J gene, clone size, D gene, CDR3 DNA, CDR3 protein. D genes are given only for firm matches. Expanded clones get a size class; other rows say once, few or many, or leave the size out.

v_gene: TRBV25-1; j_gene: TRBJ2-1; abundance: .; d_gene: .; CDR3nt: TGTGCCAGCAAGGGGGATGGGAATGAGCAGTTCTTC; CDR3aa: CASKGDGNEQFF
v_gene: TRBV5-4; j_gene: TRBJ1-1; abundance: .; d_gene: TRBD1; CDR3nt: TGTGCCAGCAGCGTACAGGGGGAAGGGTTCACTGAAGCTTTCTTT; CDR3aa: CASSVQGEGFTEAFF
v_gene: TRBV4-1; j_gene: TRBJ2-2; abundance: .; d_gene: TRBD1; CDR3nt: TGCGCCAGCAGCCACGCGACAGGGGTCACCGGGGAGCTGTTTTTT; CDR3aa: CASSHATGVTGELFF
v_gene: TRBV4-3; j_gene: TRBJ2-7; abundance: once; d_gene: .; CDR3nt: TGCGCCAGCAGCCAATTCTTCCGAACAGGGTACGAGCAGTACTTC; CDR3aa: CASSQFFRTGYEQYF
v_gene: TRBV11-2; j_gene: TRBJ2-7; abundance: once; d_gene: TRBD1; CDR3nt: TGTGCCAGCAGCGCCGGGACAGGCTACGAGCAGTACTTC; CDR3aa: CASSAGTGYEQYF
v_gene: TRBV27; j_gene: TRBJ1-3; abundance: .; d_gene: .; CDR3nt: TGTGCCAGCAGTCACGCGCCGCTCAAAGTTGGAAACACCATATATTTT; CDR3aa: CASSHAPLKVGNTIYF
v_gene: TRBV7-9; j_gene: TRBJ2-3; abundance: .; d_gene: .; CDR3nt: TGTGCCAGCAGGGGGGCTTCGGGGGAAAGCACAGATACGCAGTATTTT; CDR3aa: CASRGASGESTDTQYF
v_gene: TRBV21-1; j_gene: TRBJ1-6; abundance: .; d_gene: .; CDR3nt: TGTGCCAGCAGCGCCACAGAGTCAGGGGTTAATCCGGAATCACCCCTCCACTTT; CDR3aa: CASSATESGVNPESPLHF
v_gene: TRBV7-3; j_gene: TRBJ2-3; abundance: .; d_gene: .; CDR3nt: TGTGCCAGCAGCTGGGGCGAGTCTAGCACAGATACGCAGTATTTT; CDR3aa: CASSWGESSTDTQYF
v_gene: TRBV4-3; j_gene: TRBJ2-4; abundance: .; d_gene: .; CDR3nt: TGCGCCAGCAGCCAAGCCCCCGCCGAGGTCAAAAACATTCAGTACTTC; CDR3aa: CASSQAPAEVKNIQYF
v_gene: TRBV9; j_gene: TRBJ2-7; abundance: .; d_gene: TRBD2; CDR3nt: TGTGCCAGCAGCGTAGGACTAGCGGGAGCTAACTACGAGCAGTACTTC; CDR3aa: CASSVGLAGANYEQYF
v_gene: TRBV19; j_gene: TRBJ1-1; abundance: .; d_gene: .; CDR3nt: TGTGCCAGTAGTATCGCCAGGGGCACTGAAGCTTTCTTT; CDR3aa: CASSIARGTEAFF
v_gene: TRBV4-1; j_gene: TRBJ2-7; abundance: .; d_gene: TRBD2; CDR3nt: TGCGCCAGCAGCCAAGTGGGGGGGTACTACGAGCAGTACTTC; CDR3aa: CASSQVGGYYEQYF
v_gene: TRBV6-5; j_gene: TRBJ2-3; abundance: .; d_gene: .; CDR3nt: TGTGCCAGCACCGGTGTCGATACGCAGTATTTT; CDR3aa: CASTGVDTQYF
v_gene: TRBV4-2; j_gene: TRBJ2-7; abundance: .; d_gene: .; CDR3nt: TGTGCCAGCAGCCAAGTTCCAGGGTTCCACGAGCAGTACTTC; CDR3aa: CASSQVPGFHEQYF
v_gene: TRBV5-5; j_gene: TRBJ1-2; abundance: .; d_gene: .; CDR3nt: TGTGCCAGCAGCTTGAAAGGGGTCTATGGCTACACCTTC; CDR3aa: CASSLKGVYGYTF
v_gene: TRBV7-2; j_gene: TRBJ1-2; abundance: .; d_gene: .; CDR3nt: TGTGCCAGCAGCTTACTGGGACCGCGTTATGGCTACACCTTC; CDR3aa: CASSLLGPRYGYTF
v_gene: TRBV28; j_gene: TRBJ2-7; abundance: .; d_gene: .; CDR3nt: TGTGCCAGCAATCAACCCGGGACCGCCAGCTCCTACGAGCAGTACTTC; CDR3aa: CASNQPGTASSYEQYF
v_gene: TRBV7-9; j_gene: TRBJ2-1; abundance: few; d_gene: .; CDR3nt: TGTGCCAGCAGCAAAACGGCGGGGACGGCCGATGAGCAGTTCTTC; CDR3aa: CASSKTAGTADEQFF
v_gene: TRBV5-6; j_gene: TRBJ2-7; abundance: .; d_gene: .; CDR3nt: TGTGCCAGCAGCTTGGGGCCGCCGGACGAGCAGTACTTC; CDR3aa: CASSLGPPDEQYF
v_gene: TRBV7-3; j_gene: TRBJ1-6; abundance: few; d_gene: .; CDR3nt: TGTGCCAGCAGCCCTTACTATAATTCACCCCTCCACTTT; CDR3aa: CASSPYYNSPLHF
v_gene: TRBV10-3; j_gene: TRBJ2-3; abundance: .; d_gene: TRBD2; CDR3nt: TGTGCCACCAGGGAGCGGGAGGAGGGCACAGATACGCAGTATTTT; CDR3aa: CATREREEGTDTQYF
v_gene: TRBV7-9; j_gene: TRBJ1-1; abundance: .; d_gene: TRBD1; CDR3nt: TGTGCCAGCACCAGGACAGGGGCCACTGAAGCTTTCTTT; CDR3aa: CASTRTGATEAFF
v_gene: TRBV7-9; j_gene: TRBJ2-7; abundance: .; d_gene: .; CDR3nt: TGTGCCAGCAGCTTAGGCCAGACCTCCTACGAGCAGTACTTC; CDR3aa: CASSLGQTSYEQYF
v_gene: TRBV4-3; j_gene: TRBJ2-7; abundance: .; d_gene: TRBD1; CDR3nt: TGCGCCAGCAGCCAAGATTACAGGGGGGACTCCTACGAGCAGTACTTC; CDR3aa: CASSQDYRGDSYEQYF
v_gene: TRBV7-3; j_gene: TRBJ2-7; abundance: .; d_gene: TRBD2; CDR3nt: TGTGCCAGCAGCCCCCACGGGGGGTACGAGCAGTACTTC; CDR3aa: CASSPHGGYEQYF
v_gene: TRBV27; j_gene: TRBJ2-7; abundance: .; d_gene: .; CDR3nt: TGTGCCAGCAGTTTTGAGGGGGTGTCCTCCTACGAGCAGTACTTC; CDR3aa: CASSFEGVSSYEQYF
v_gene: TRBV6-5; j_gene: TRBJ1-5; abundance: .; d_gene: TRBD1; CDR3nt: TGTGCCAGCAGTTACCAGGGGGCGGTTCAGCCCCAGCATTTT; CDR3aa: CASSYQGAVQPQHF
v_gene: TRBV10-3; j_gene: TRBJ1-4; abundance: .; d_gene: TRBD1; CDR3nt: TGTGCCATCAGTGGGGGGGGACAGCATGCAACTAATGAAAAACTGTTTTTT; CDR3aa: CAISGGGQHATNEKLFF
v_gene: TRBV18; j_gene: TRBJ2-2; abundance: few; d_gene: .; CDR3nt: TGTGCCAGCTCACCACCCGCAGGGACTTACACCGGGGAGCTGTTTTTT; CDR3aa: CASSPPAGTYTGELFF
v_gene: TRBV9; j_gene: TRBJ2-2; abundance: few; d_gene: .; CDR3nt: TGTGCCAGCAGCGTAGGGTCGGTGACGAACACCGGGGAGCTGTTTTTT; CDR3aa: CASSVGSVTNTGELFF
v_gene: TRBV5-1; j_gene: TRBJ2-7; abundance: .; d_gene: .; CDR3nt: TGCGCCAGCAGCTTAGCGTCTCACGAGCAGTACTTC; CDR3aa: CASSLASHEQYF